This TCR beta chain was observed in a study of CD8 T cells in Susac syndrome. Germline values: CDR1 DFQATT, CDR2 SNEGSKA (reference sequence). CDR3 length: 15 residues. Trimming stripped 0 bases from V and 8 bases from J, with 19 bases between. RNA amounts of about 0.45 to 1 ug underwent reverse transcription with random hexamers. Using its own MiXCR run on the immunoSEQ multiplex PCR reads, TCRdb lists one record per CDR3 protein. The data hold tens of thousands of distinct CDR3 sequences, with about 96% observed a single time. Patients with Susac syndrome showed fulfilment of recently defined diagnostic criteria for definite or probable disease.

This TCR was sampled from a human donor with Susac syndrome. The genes are TRBV20-1 and TRBJ1-2; unclear D gene. The sample taken for sequencing was CD8+ T cells from PBMCs. This CDR3 reads CSARDQKGGKRGYTF. The CDR3 coding sequence is TGCAGTGCTAGAGATCAAAAGGGAGGAAAACGCGGCTACACCTTC.